Listed below are T cell receptor beta chains from one sample, sequenced in a study of OX40 agonist ivuxolimab in advanced cancers. The protocol was immunoSEQ multiplex PCR, while the TCRdb copy is restricted to in-frame clones and leaves out a portion. The data show about 56,000 clones, around 82% seen once. This sample comprised CD4+ or CD8+ T cells sorted from blood, obtained in a trial of the OX40 agonist ivuxolimab. These receptors were taken from an adult with an advanced solid tumor such as melanoma, head and neck, liver or kidney cancer. The CDR3 runs from the conserved cysteine through the conserved F or W. D genes are given only for firm matches. Clone size is stated in some rows and not others, as once, few, many or a class when expanded.

CDR3nt	CDR3aa	j_gene	v_gene	abundance	d_gene
TGTGCCAGCAGCCGTCGGATGGAAGGAGGCGGCTACACCTTC	CASSRRMEGGGYTF	TRBJ1-2	TRBV6-5	-	-
TGTGCCAGCAGCGTAGGTGACCAACCGGGACTAGCGGCCCAAGAGACCCAGTACTTC	CASSVGDQPGLAAQETQYF	TRBJ2-5	TRBV9	-	TRBD2
TGTGCCAGCAGCTTCGGGACTCAAGAGACCCAGTACTTC	CASSFGTQETQYF	TRBJ2-5	TRBV5-6	-	-
TGTGCCAGCAGCTTAGCGCGGCTAGCGTCGTCCTACGAGCAGTACTTC	CASSLARLASSYEQYF	TRBJ2-7	TRBV7-2	-	-
TGTGCCAGCAGCTACAACACAGATACGCAGTATTTT	CASSYNTDTQYF	TRBJ2-3	TRBV4-2	-	-
TGTGCCACCAGCCCAAACCAGGGGACCCAGTACTTC	CATSPNQGTQYF	TRBJ2-5	TRBV15	-	-
TGTGCCAGCAGCTCTACAGGGGGCTACGCAGATACGCAGTATTTT	CASSSTGGYADTQYF	TRBJ2-3	TRBV5-4	-	TRBD1
TGTGCCAGCCTCGGGACACCAAGCTCCTACGAGCAGTACTTC	CASLGTPSSYEQYF	TRBJ2-7	TRBV6-5	few	-
TGCGCCAGCAGCTTGCTAGGGAGTGTCACTGAAGCTTTCTTT	CASSLLGSVTEAFF	TRBJ1-1	TRBV5-1	-	-
TGTGCCAGCTCACCACCCCCGGGGGCTAAGGAAAAACTGTTTTTT	CASSPPPGAKEKLFF	TRBJ1-4	TRBV18	-	-
TGTGCCAGCAGCACTTACCCCGGTGACAGGGGGCAGGGTGGGGCCAACGTCCTGACTTTC	CASSTYPGDRGQGGANVLTF	TRBJ2-6	TRBV9	-	TRBD1
TGCGCCAGCAGCTCCCTCGGGCCCGGGGGGCAAGGCTACACCTTC	CASSSLGPGGQGYTF	TRBJ1-2	TRBV5-1	-	-
TGTGCCAGCAGTTACTCGCTGGGAGTTGGGACAGATACGCAGTATTTT	CASSYSLGVGTDTQYF	TRBJ2-3	TRBV6-6	-	-
TGTGCCAGCAGCGCTACAGGAGGGGGCCGGTTTGGCACCGGGGAGCTGTTTTTT	CASSATGGGRFGTGELFF	TRBJ2-2	TRBV28	-	-
TGTGCCAGCAGTGTCCTAGCGGGGCGGACCCAGTACTTC	CASSVLAGRTQYF	TRBJ2-5	TRBV2	-	TRBD2
TGCGCCAGCAGCTTGGCCGGGACAAAATACAATGAGCAGTTCTTC	CASSLAGTKYNEQFF	TRBJ2-1	TRBV5-1	few	-
TGTGCCAGCAGCTTAGGACAGGCTGCGGCCGAAAAACTGTTTTTT	CASSLGQAAAEKLFF	TRBJ1-4	TRBV7-6	-	-
TGTGCCAGCATCTCGACCGGCTCCTACGAGCAGTACTTC	CASISTGSYEQYF	TRBJ2-7	TRBV13	-	-
TGTGCCAGCAGTTCCGAGGGGACTGGAAACACCATATATTTT	CASSSEGTGNTIYF	TRBJ1-3	TRBV7-9	-	-
TGTGCCAGTAGTGCCTACGACCCCGGGCAGAGGGGTTATGGCTACACCTTC	CASSAYDPGQRGYGYTF	TRBJ1-2	TRBV19	-	-
TGTGCCAGCACCAGCCGGACTAGCGGGAGATGGGGGGAGCTGTTTTTT	CASTSRTSGRWGELFF	TRBJ2-2	TRBV5-5	-	TRBD2
TGTGCCAGCAGTCCTGTCCCGGGACAGGTAGCCTTC	CASSPVPGQVAF	TRBJ2-7	TRBV28	-	TRBD1
TGTGCCAGCTCACTGGGGGCCGGGGAGCTGTTTTTT	CASSLGAGELFF	TRBJ2-2	TRBV18	-	-
TGTGCCACCAGCAGATTTAAAACAGGGGCTCAGGGGACCCAGTACTTC	CATSRFKTGAQGTQYF	TRBJ2-5	TRBV15	-	TRBD1
TGTGCCAGCAGCTTGGGCAGGGAATTTTACAATGAGCAGTTCTTC	CASSLGREFYNEQFF	TRBJ2-1	TRBV5-8	few	-
TGCGCCAGCAGCTTGGCCTCGCTTCTAAACTATGGCTACACCTTC	CASSLASLLNYGYTF	TRBJ1-2	TRBV5-1	few	-
TGCAGTGCTAGGACAGGGAGTGAAGCTTTCTTT	CSARTGSEAFF	TRBJ1-1	TRBV20-1	-	TRBD1
TGCAGCGTTGATGTCGGGGGAGCTTTCTTT	CSVDVGGAFF	TRBJ1-1	TRBV29-1	-	-
TGTGCCAGCAGCTTAAGGGACAGGGGGCAAGATGGCTACACCTTC	CASSLRDRGQDGYTF	TRBJ1-2	TRBV7-2	once	TRBD1
TGCGCCAGCAGCGATCAGGGATACGAGCAGTACTTC	CASSDQGYEQYF	TRBJ2-7	TRBV5-1	-	-
TGTGCCAGCAGCAATCAGGGGGCCCCCGCGTACATTCAGTACTTC	CASSNQGAPAYIQYF	TRBJ2-4	TRBV5-6	-	TRBD1
TGTGCCAGCAGCACCCCGACTAGCGGGGCATATCAAGAGACCCAGTACTTC	CASSTPTSGAYQETQYF	TRBJ2-5	TRBV7-2	-	TRBD2
TGTGCCAGCAGTGTAGTGGTTTATAGCAATCAGCCCCAGCATTTT	CASSVVVYSNQPQHF	TRBJ1-5	TRBV6-5	-	-
TGTGCCAGCAGCCAAGGGACTAGCGGGGGAGATACGCAGTATTTT	CASSQGTSGGDTQYF	TRBJ2-3	TRBV6-6	-	TRBD2
TGCGCCAGCAGCCAAGGGGGGGGCCGTTACAATGAGCAGTTCTTC	CASSQGGGRYNEQFF	TRBJ2-1	TRBV4-1	-	-